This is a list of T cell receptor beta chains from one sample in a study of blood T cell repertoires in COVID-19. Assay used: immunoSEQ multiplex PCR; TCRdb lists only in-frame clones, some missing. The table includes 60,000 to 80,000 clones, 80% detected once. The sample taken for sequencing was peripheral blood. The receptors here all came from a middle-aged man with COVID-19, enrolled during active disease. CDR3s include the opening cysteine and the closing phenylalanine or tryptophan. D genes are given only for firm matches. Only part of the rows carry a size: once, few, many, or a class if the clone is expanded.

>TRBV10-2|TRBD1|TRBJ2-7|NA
TGCGCCAGCAGGCCGGGCACCGGGACAGGGGATAACGAGCAGTACTTC
CASRPGTGTGDNEQYF
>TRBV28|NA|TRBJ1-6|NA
TGTGCCAGCAGTTTAGTGCGGATTTCACCCCTCCACTTT
CASSLVRISPLHF
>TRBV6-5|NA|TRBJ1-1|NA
TGTGCCACCTTAAGGGGGGGGGTGAACACTGAAGCTTTCTTT
CATLRGGVNTEAFF
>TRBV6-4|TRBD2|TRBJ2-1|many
TGTGCCAGCAGTGAAACCGGGACTAGCGGGAGTGATGAGCAGTTCTTC
CASSETGTSGSDEQFF
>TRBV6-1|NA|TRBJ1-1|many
TGTGCCAGCAGTGAAATGGGCCTGGGGGGGACTGAAGCTTTCTTT
CASSEMGLGGTEAFF
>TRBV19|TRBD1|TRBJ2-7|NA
TGTGCCAGTAGTCAGACAGGGGGCTCCTACGAGCAGTACTTC
CASSQTGGSYEQYF
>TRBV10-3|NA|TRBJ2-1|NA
TGTGCCATCGAGGCAAGCGATACTAGCAATGAGCAGTTCTTC
CAIEASDTSNEQFF
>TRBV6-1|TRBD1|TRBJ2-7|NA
TGTGCCAGCAGTGACGACAGGGGCCTCTACGAGCAGTACTTC
CASSDDRGLYEQYF
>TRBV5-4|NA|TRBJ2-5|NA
TGTGCCAGCAGCGAACAGATAGAGACCCAGTACTTC
CASSEQIETQYF
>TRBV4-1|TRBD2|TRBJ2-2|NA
TGCGCCAGCAGCCAAGAGACCCTTGGACTAGCGGGACAAACCGGGGAGCTGTTTTTT
CASSQETLGLAGQTGELFF
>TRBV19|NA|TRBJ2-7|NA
TGTGCCAGTAGCCGCGGAGAGTACGAGCAGTACTTC
CASSRGEYEQYF
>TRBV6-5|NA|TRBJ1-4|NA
TGTGCCAGCAGTTCGAAGCGGGTTGAAAAACTGTTTTTT
CASSSKRVEKLFF
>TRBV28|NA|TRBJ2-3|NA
TGTGCCAGCAGTGACTACACAGATACGCAGTATTTT
CASSDYTDTQYF
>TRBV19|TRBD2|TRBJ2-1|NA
TGTGCCAGTAGGTGGACTAGCGACAATGAGCAGTTCTTC
CASRWTSDNEQFF
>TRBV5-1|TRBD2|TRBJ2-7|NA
TGCGCCAGCGGGTGGGGTAGCGGGAAATCCTACGAGCAGTACTTC
CASGWGSGKSYEQYF
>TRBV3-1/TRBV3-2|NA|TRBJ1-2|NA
TGTGCCAGCAGCCCAGCGGGGGGGACCTATGGCTACACCTTC
CASSPAGGTYGYTF
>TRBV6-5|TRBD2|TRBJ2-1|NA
TGTGCCAGCAGTTACCGGGGACTAGGGGGGAATGAGCAGTTCTTC
CASSYRGLGGNEQFF
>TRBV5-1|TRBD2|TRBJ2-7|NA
TGCGCCAGTAGCCGGACTAGCGGATCCTACGAGCAGTACTTC
CASSRTSGSYEQYF
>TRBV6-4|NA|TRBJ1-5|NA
TGTGCCAGCAGTGAGGGAGGGGGGGATCAGCCCCAGCATTTT
CASSEGGGDQPQHF
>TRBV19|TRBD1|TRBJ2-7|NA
TGTGCCAGTAGTATAGAGGGACAGGGGGCCTACGAGCAGTACTTC
CASSIEGQGAYEQYF
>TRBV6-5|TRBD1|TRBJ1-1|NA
TGTGCCAGCAGCCCCGGGACAGACTCGACGGAGGCTTTCTTT
CASSPGTDSTEAFF
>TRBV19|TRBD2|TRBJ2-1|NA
TGTGCCAGTAGTATAGGGGAGGGCAGGGACAATGAGCAGTTCTTC
CASSIGEGRDNEQFF
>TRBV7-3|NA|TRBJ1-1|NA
TGTGCCAGCAGCTTAACGGTAGCGACAGGACGCACTGAAGCTTTCTTT
CASSLTVATGRTEAFF
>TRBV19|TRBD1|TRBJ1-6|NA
TGTGCCAGTAGTCCACGACAGGGGACCCTTAATTCACCCCTCCACTTT
CASSPRQGTLNSPLHF
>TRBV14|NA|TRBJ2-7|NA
TGTGCCAGCAGCCAAGGCCCCATCGCTCTCTACAGGCAGTACTTC
CASSQGPIALYRQYF
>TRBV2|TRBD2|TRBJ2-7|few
TGTGCCAGCAGTCGCGGGAGGCCGGATGAGCAGTACTTC
CASSRGRPDEQYF
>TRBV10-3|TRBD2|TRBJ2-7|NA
TGTGCCATCAGTGAATCGGGACTAGCGGGAGGACAAAACTCCGAGCAGTACTTC
CAISESGLAGGQNSEQYF
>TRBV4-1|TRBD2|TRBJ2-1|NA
TGCGCCAGCAGCCAAGCAAGTCGGGGGGGTTCTATCACGAATGAGCAGTTCTTC
CASSQASRGGSITNEQFF
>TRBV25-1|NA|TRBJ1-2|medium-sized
TGTGCCAGCAGTGTCGGGACTAACTATGGCTACACCTTC
CASSVGTNYGYTF
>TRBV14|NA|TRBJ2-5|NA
TGTGCCAGCAGCCATCGAGGGGCGGGGGAGACCCAGTACTTC
CASSHRGAGETQYF
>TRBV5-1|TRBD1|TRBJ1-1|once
TGCGCCAGCAGCTACGACAGGGTGGGGATGAACACTGAAGCTTTCTTT
CASSYDRVGMNTEAFF
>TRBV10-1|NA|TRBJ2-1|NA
TGCGCCAGCAGTTTACACGCCGGGACTTACAATGAGCAGTTCTTC
CASSLHAGTYNEQFF
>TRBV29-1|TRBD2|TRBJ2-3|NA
TGCAGCGGGGGTCCACTAGCGGGAGAAGGCACAGATACGCAGTATTTT
CSGGPLAGEGTDTQYF
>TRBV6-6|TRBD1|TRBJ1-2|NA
TGTGCCAGCAGGCCAACCGGGACAGGGGATAACTATGGCTACACCTTC
CASRPTGTGDNYGYTF
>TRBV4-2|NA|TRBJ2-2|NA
TGTGCCAGCAGCCAAGCTCGGAACACCGGGGAGCTGTTTTTT
CASSQARNTGELFF
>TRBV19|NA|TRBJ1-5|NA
TGTGCCAGTAGTATTTTGGCAATTAGCAATCAGCCCCAGCATTTT
CASSILAISNQPQHF
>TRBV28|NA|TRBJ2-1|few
TGTGCCAGCAGTACACGTGTAAAGGGGCACAATGAGCAGTTCTTC
CASSTRVKGHNEQFF
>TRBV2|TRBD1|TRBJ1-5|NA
TGTGCCAGCAGTAGACAGGGTCAGAACAATCAGCCCCAGCATTTT
CASSRQGQNNQPQHF
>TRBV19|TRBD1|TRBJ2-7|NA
TGTGCCAGTAGTATAGCCCAGGGGGCGCCTTACGAGCAGTACTTC
CASSIAQGAPYEQYF
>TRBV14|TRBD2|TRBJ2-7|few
TGTGCCAGCAGCCGTCAGAGGCTAGCGGGAGCCGAGCAGTACTTC
CASSRQRLAGAEQYF
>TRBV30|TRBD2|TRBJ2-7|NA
TGTGCCTGGAGTGGACTAGCGGGAGCCTTAAGGGAGCAGTACTTC
CAWSGLAGALREQYF
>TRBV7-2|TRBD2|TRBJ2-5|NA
TGTGCCAGCAGCTTAGGGGTAGCGGGAGCCCCCGGGGAGACCCAGTACTTC
CASSLGVAGAPGETQYF
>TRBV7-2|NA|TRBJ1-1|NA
TGTGCCAGCAGCTTAGCGGGAGGGCCCATGAACACTGAAGCTTTCTTT
CASSLAGGPMNTEAFF
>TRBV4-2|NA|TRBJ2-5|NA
TGTGCCAGCAGCCTAGGGGCAGGCGCCCAAGAGACCCAGTACTTC
CASSLGAGAQETQYF
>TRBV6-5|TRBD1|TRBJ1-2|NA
TGTGCCAGCAGTCGGACAGGGGGGTTTGGCTACACCTTC
CASSRTGGFGYTF
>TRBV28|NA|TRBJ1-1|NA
TGTGCCAGCAACACGGGACTCACTGAAGCTTTCTTT
CASNTGLTEAFF
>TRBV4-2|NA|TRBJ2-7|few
TGTGCCAGCAGCCAAGATACGTCGCGGGGGCCCTACGAGCAGTACTTC
CASSQDTSRGPYEQYF
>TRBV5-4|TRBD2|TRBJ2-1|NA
TGTGCCAGCAGCTTGAGGCTAGCGGGAGTCAATGAGCAGTTCTTC
CASSLRLAGVNEQFF
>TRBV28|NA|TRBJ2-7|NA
TGTGCCAGCAGTCCCAGGCCGACCTACGAGCAGTACTTC
CASSPRPTYEQYF
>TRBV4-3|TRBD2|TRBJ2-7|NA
TGCGCCAGCAGCCAAGTAAGGGCTAGCGGGAGGGGGTCCTACGAGCAGTACTTC
CASSQVRASGRGSYEQYF
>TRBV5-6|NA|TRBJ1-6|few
TGTGCCAGCAGCTTGGAGGGGAAGTTCCTTTCACCCCTCCACTTT
CASSLEGKFLSPLHF
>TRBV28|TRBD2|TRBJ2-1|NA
TGTGCCAGCAGTCCGTGGGGGGGGGACAATGAGCAGTTCTTC
CASSPWGGDNEQFF
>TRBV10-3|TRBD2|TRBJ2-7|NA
TGTGCCACCTCCCTGGGGCTAGCGGGACCCTACGAGCAGTACTTC
CATSLGLAGPYEQYF
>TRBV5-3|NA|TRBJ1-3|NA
TGTGCCAGAAGCTGCGAAAACGGTCCGCGGGCGGGAAACACCATATATTTT
CARSCENGPRAGNTIYF
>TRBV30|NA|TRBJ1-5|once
TGTGCCTGGAGCTTATCGAATCAGCCCCAGCATTTT
CAWSLSNQPQHF